The text below deals with one T cell receptor (beta chain). V was cut by 3 bases and J by 7 bases, with 17 bases left in between. Germline CDR1 and CDR2: SGHRS and YFSETQ. The length of the CDR3 is 14 residues. Assay: immunoSEQ multiplex PCR; the TCRdb copy retains only in-frame clones and omits some. Of some 180,000 clones detected, roughly 91% appear once; the ten largest clones hold around 0.93%. This entry belongs to a study of T cell responses to AZD1222 COVID-19 vaccine. This sequence was found in an adult who received the MenACWY meningococcal vaccine as a control. The chain couples TRBV5-1 to TRBJ2-7; D is tentatively TRBD1 or TRBD2 (6 bases each). The source was peripheral blood, collected 28 days after the second dose of the MenACWY control vaccine. The CDR3, as DNA: TGCGCCAGCAGCTGGGGACCGGGGGCGGGGGAGCAGTACTTC. Its translation is CASSWGPGAGEQYF.